The 13 T cell receptor beta chains below were found in one sample sequenced in a study of breast tumors, draining lymph nodes, adjacent tissues. Samples came from axillary lymph nodes draining the breast cancer. Via MiXCR, TCRdb re-called the multiplex PCR reads, giving one row per CDR3 protein. The repertoire includes over 250,000 distinct CDR3 sequences, 30% of them detected once, and roughly 1.1% sits in the top ten. Material for sequencing was axillary lymph node tissue. The receptors were gathered from a female donor with breast cancer. Some clones in this sample may be carry-over from other donors' samples.

Comment on this clonotype: This may arise from a read error, as a much more abundant clone is one base away. The final CDR3 position lacks the conserved phenylalanine or tryptophan, pointing to a likely read error. V gene TRBV20-1 combines with J gene TRBJ2-7, with D perhaps matching TRBD2 (7 bases). CDR1 DFQATT and CDR2 SNEGSKA come from the germline V gene (reference sequence). The CDR3 runs 16 residues. Between the trimmed V and J ends, which lost 0 bases and 4 bases, there was a span of 19 bases. The DNA for the CDR3 is TGCAGTGCTAGAGATACTAGGGGGGGAATGATGTACGAGCAGTACCTC. Protein: CSARDTRGGMMYEQYL.

This clonotype has just a few counts. Just one base apart from a much larger clone, this may be a read error. The chain couples TRBV20-1 to TRBJ2-5; TRBD2 matches 8 bases. The length of the CDR3 is 15 residues. Germline CDR1 and CDR2: DFQATT and SNEGSKA (reference sequence). Losses at the gene ends were 6 bases for V and 2 bases for J; bases not matched to a gene: 11. The CDR3 bases are TGCAGTGCCCATCAACTAGCGGAGGCTCAAGAGACCCAGTACTTC. It encodes CSAHQLAEAQETQYF.

The chain couples TRBV20-1 to TRBJ2-3; maybe TRBD2 (6 bases). V gave up 4 bases and J gave up 0 bases, with 14 bases separating them. The CDR3 totals 15 residues. Germline CDR1 is DFQATT and CDR2 is SNEGSKA (reference sequence). The CDR3 nucleotides are TGCAGTGCTATATCAGCGGGCCTTAGCACAGATACGCAGTATTTT. It specifies CSAISAGLSTDTQYF.

This clonotype appeared once. V gene TRBV7-9 combines with J gene TRBJ1-1; D ambiguous. Trimming removed 2 bases at V and 6 bases at J, with 7 bases between. CDR3 length equals 12 residues. Germline V gives CDR1 SEHNR, CDR2 FQNEAQ (reference sequence). CDR3 residues: CASSLQHSEAFF. For the CDR3, the DNA is TGTGCCAGCAGCTTACAACACTCTGAAGCTTTCTTT.

In regard to this clonotype: This may come from a read error, since a much larger clone is one base off. This sequence joins TRBV4-1 and TRBJ2-7, with D uncertain. The CDR3 extends over 13 amino acids. Germline V gene sequence: CDR1 MGHRA, CDR2 YSYEKL. Trimming removed 8 bases at V and 0 bases at J, with 11 bases between. The CDR3 DNA follows: TGCGCCAGCCGCCCGGCCAGCTCCTACGAGCAGTACTTC. It is translated as CASRPASSYEQYF.

This clonotype was found many times. The chain has TRBV2 and TRBJ1-4; TRBD1 agrees at 9 bases. The CDR3 has 17 amino acids. The germline gives CDR1 SNHLY, CDR2 FYNNEI. V lost 6 bases, J lost 4 bases, and 12 bases stayed unmatched. CDR3 coding DNA: TGTGCCAGCAGATTACCGGGACAGGGTGTGAATAATGAAAAACTGTTTTTT. Amino acid sequence: CASRLPGQGVNNEKLFF.

This chain uses TRBV5-1 with TRBJ1-2; no definite D call. This CDR3 is 13 amino acids long. V was pared by 1 base and J by 2 bases, with 6 bases between. Germline CDR1 reads SGHRS; CDR2 reads YFSETQ. CDR3 sequence reads: CASSLQQNYGYTF. As DNA, the CDR3 is TGCGCCAGCAGCTTGCAGCAGAACTATGGCTACACCTTC.

In its sample, this clonotype was seen many times. The chain employs TRBV10-3 and TRBJ1-4; tentative D call: TRBD1 (5 bases). This CDR3 has 15 residues. The V end was cut by 5 bases, the J end by 12 bases, with 22 bases between. Germline CDR1 and CDR2: ENHRY and SYGVKD. The CDR3 reads CAISLQGDQGAQLFF. CDR3 coding DNA: TGTGCCATCAGTTTACAAGGGGACCAGGGCGCACAACTGTTTTTT.

This clonotype was seen many times. The chain joins TRBV4-1 to TRBJ2-7; no reliable D call. Trimming took off 0 bases at V and 3 bases at J, with 6 bases between the two ends. There are 13 residues in the CDR3. In germline, CDR1 is MGHRA, CDR2 YSYEKL. DNA for the CDR3: TGCGCCAGCAGCCAAGACCCCTTCTACGAGCAGTACTTC. This codes for CASSQDPFYEQYF.

This clonotype has more than one count but fewer than ten. A single base separates this from a much larger clone, so it may be a read error. The gene calls are TRBV14 and TRBJ2-5, with a possible D match to TRBD2 (5 bases). The CDR3 is made up of 14 amino acids. The germline V gene has CDR1 SGHDN and CDR2 FVKESK. The CDR3 sequence is CASSQERASKTQSF. DNA for the CDR3: TGTGCCAGCAGCCAAGAGCGGGCTAGTAAGACCCAGTCCTTC. Together with reference TRBV14 and TRBJ2-5, the CDR3 gives the full variable domain: EAGVTQFPSHSVIEKGQTVTLRCDPISGHDNLYWYRRVMGKEIKFLLHFVKESKQDESGMPNNRFLAERTGGTYSTLKVQPAELEDSGVYFCASSQERASKTQSFGPGTRLLVL.

This clonotype was counted a single time. The chain carries TRBV27 and TRBJ2-1; TRBD2 matches at 13 bases. Per the germline V gene, CDR1 is MNHEY and CDR2 is SMNVEV (reference sequence). The CDR3 spans 18 residues. Losses at the gene ends were 7 bases for V and 1 base for J; bases not matched to a gene: 10. The DNA of the CDR3 is TGTGCCAGCACCAGAGGGACTAGCGGGATTGGGTCCTACAATGAGCAGTTCTTC. Amino acids: CASTRGTSGIGSYNEQFF.

This clonotype was counted at least ten times. V and J are TRBV7-8 and TRBJ1-2; D call uncertain. Trimming cost V 8 bases and J 2 bases, with 9 bases left between them. The CDR3 is 12 residues long. The germline V gene has CDR1 SGHVS and CDR2 FQNEAQ. CDR3 region: CASSQTNYGYTF. The CDR3 bases are TGTGCCAGCTCCCAGACCAACTATGGCTACACCTTC.

This clonotype was found many times. This chain uses TRBV7-2 with TRBJ2-7; 9 bases fit TRBD2. The CDR3 loop spans 15 amino acids. Germline V gene sequence: CDR1 SGHTA, CDR2 FQGNSA. Trimming cost V 5 bases and J 3 bases; bases outside gene matches: 8. The CDR3 here is CASSETSGPFYEQYF. The CDR3 DNA sequence: TGTGCCAGCAGCGAGACTAGCGGACCCTTCTACGAGCAGTACTTC.